This T cell receptor (beta chain) emerged from a study of blood T cell repertoires in COVID-19. Study background: Collection of acute and convalescent COVID-19 samples took place in the United States, Italy and Spain.

CDR3 length: 15 amino acids. CDR1 SGHNT and CDR2 YYREEE come from the germline V gene (reference sequence). The V and J ends lost 3 bases and 4 bases, in that order; junction bases with no gene match: 3. Assay used: immunoSEQ multiplex PCR; TCRdb lists only in-frame clones, some missing. The top ten clones hold roughly 1.6% of a sample with 200,000 to 300,000 clones, around nine tenths of them seen once. Input material: peripheral blood. The receptor's source is a woman aged 55-69 years who had recovered from COVID-19. This chain uses TRBV5-4 with TRBJ1-5; 11 bases map to TRBD1. In DNA form, the CDR3 reads TGTGCCAGCAGCTCCGGACAGGGGGCGAATCAGCCCCAGCATTTT. Protein sequence: CASSSGQGANQPQHF.